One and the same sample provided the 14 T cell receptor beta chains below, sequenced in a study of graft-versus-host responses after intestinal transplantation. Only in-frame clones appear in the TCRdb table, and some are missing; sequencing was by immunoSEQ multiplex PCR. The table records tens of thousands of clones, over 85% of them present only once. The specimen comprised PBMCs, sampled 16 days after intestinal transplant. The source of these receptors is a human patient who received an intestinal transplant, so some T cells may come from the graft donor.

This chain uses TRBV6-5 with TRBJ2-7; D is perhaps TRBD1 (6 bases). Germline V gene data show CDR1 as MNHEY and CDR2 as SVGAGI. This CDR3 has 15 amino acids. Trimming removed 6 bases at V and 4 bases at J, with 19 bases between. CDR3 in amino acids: CASSRQVLGSYEQYF. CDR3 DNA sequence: TGTGCCAGCAGCAGACAGGTTCTAGGTTCTTACGAGCAGTACTTC.

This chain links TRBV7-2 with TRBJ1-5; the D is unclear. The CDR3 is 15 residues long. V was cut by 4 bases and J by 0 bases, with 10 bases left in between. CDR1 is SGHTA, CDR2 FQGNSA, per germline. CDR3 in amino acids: CASSYWANSNQPQHF. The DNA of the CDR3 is TGTGCCAGCAGCTACTGGGCAAATAGCAATCAGCCCCAGCATTTT.

This CDR3 reads CASSLQGTSGGTDTQYF. The CDR3 region has the DNA TGTGCCAGCAGTCTACAAGGGACTAGCGGGGGGACAGATACGCAGTATTTT. The chain recombines TRBV28 with TRBJ2-3; 15 nucleotides align to TRBD2. Germline V CDR1 and CDR2: MDHEN, SYDVKM. The CDR3 spans 17 residues. V gave up 5 bases and J gave up 3 bases; unmatched junction bases: 6.

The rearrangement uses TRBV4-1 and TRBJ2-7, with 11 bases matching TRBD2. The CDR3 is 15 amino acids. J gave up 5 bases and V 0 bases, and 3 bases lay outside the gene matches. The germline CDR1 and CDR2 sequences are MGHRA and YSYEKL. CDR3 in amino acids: CASSQDPGLADEQYF. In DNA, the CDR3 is TGCGCCAGCAGCCAAGACCCGGGACTAGCGGACGAGCAGTACTTC.

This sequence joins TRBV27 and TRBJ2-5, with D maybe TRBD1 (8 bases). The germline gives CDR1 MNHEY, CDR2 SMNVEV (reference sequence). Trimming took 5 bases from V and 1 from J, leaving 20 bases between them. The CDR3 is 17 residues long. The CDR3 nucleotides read TGTGCCAGCAGTCCTGACTACAGGGGGGGCACCCAAGAGACCCAGTACTTC. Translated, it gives CASSPDYRGGTQETQYF.

In DNA, the CDR3 is TGTGCCAGCAGCGTAGGGACTAGCATTTATACGCAGTATTTT. This encodes CASSVGTSIYTQYF. The chain employs TRBV9 and TRBJ2-3; 8 bases agree with TRBD2. V lost 0 bases, J lost 7 bases, and 4 bases stayed unmatched. Germline V lookup: CDR1 SGDLS, CDR2 YYNGEE. The CDR3 spans 14 residues.

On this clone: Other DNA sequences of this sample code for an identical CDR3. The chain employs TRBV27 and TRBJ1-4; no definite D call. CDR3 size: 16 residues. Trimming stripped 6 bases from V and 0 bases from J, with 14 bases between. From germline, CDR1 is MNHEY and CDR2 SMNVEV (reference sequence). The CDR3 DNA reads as TGTGCCAGCAGGCCACGACGTAGGGCAACTAATGAAAAACTGTTTTTT. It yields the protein CASRPRRRATNEKLFF.

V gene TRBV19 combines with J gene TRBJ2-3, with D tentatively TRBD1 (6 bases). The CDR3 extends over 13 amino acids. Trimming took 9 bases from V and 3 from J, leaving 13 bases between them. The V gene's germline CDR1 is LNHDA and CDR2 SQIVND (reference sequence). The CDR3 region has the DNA TGTGCCAGCGCCCAACAGGGAACAGATACGCAGTATTTT. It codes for CASAQQGTDTQYF.

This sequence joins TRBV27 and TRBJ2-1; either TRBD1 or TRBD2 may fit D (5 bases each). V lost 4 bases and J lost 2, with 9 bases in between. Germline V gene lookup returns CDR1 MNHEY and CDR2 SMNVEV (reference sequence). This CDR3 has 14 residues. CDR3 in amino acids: CASSYGGAYNEQFF. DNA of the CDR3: TGTGCCAGCAGTTATGGGGGAGCCTACAATGAGCAGTTCTTC.

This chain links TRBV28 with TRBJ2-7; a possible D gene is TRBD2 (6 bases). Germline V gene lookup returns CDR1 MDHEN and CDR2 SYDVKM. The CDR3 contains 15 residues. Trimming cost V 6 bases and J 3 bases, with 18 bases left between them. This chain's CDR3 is CASRPRGTGIYEQYF. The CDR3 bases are TGTGCCAGCAGGCCCCGGGGGACTGGGATCTACGAGCAGTACTTC.

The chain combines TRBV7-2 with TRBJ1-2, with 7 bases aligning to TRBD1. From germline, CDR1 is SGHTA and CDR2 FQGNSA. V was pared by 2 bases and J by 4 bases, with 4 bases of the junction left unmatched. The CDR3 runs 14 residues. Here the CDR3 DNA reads TGTGCCAGCAGCTTAACTGGGGACAGCTATGGCTACACCTTC. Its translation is CASSLTGDSYGYTF.

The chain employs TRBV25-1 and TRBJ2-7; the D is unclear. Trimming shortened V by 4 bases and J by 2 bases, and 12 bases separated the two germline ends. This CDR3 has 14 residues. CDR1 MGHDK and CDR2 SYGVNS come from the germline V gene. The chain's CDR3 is CASSVAFAPYEQYF. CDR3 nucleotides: TGTGCCAGCAGTGTGGCCTTCGCCCCCTACGAGCAGTACTTC.

DNA for the CDR3: TGTGCCAGCAGTTTGTTGGGAGGGGAGACCCAGTACTTC. It translates to CASSLLGGETQYF. This rearrangement joins TRBV27 to TRBJ2-5; 7 bases match TRBD2. Germline V lookup: CDR1 MNHEY, CDR2 SMNVEV (reference sequence). The length of the CDR3 is 13 residues. After removal of 3 bases from V and 5 bases from J, the junction contained 3 bases not matched to a gene.

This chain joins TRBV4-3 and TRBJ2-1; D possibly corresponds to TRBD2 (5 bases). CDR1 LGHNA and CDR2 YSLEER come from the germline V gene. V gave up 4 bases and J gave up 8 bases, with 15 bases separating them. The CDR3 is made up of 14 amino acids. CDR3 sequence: CASSPSGVAYEQFF. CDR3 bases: TGCGCCAGCAGCCCCAGCGGAGTAGCCTATGAGCAGTTCTTC.